These T cell receptor beta chains were read from a single sample in a study of blood T cells in healthy people across ages. Each CDR3 protein is one row after TCRdb ran MiXCR on the 5' RACE reads. The sample shows about a million distinct CDR3 sequences, 35% to 40% of them seen only once. The sample comprised blood. These receptors were collected from a man aged 18 to 30 in good health. The CDR3 runs from the conserved cysteine through the conserved F or W. Each record gives: CDR3 DNA, CDR3 protein, V gene, D gene, J gene, clone size. The D gene is left open where the match is weak. Clone size, where shown, is once, few, many, or a class for clones that have expanded.

DNA: TGTGCCACCAGCAGAGATTCCGGACTCTACGAGCAGTACTTC; CDR3: CATSRDSGLYEQYF; V: TRBV15; D: -; J: TRBJ2-7; size: many
DNA: TGCAGTGCCTGGGACAGGCAGAACACCGGGGAGCTGTTTTTT; CDR3: CSAWDRQNTGELFF; V: TRBV20-1; D: TRBD1; J: TRBJ2-2; size: -
DNA: TGTGCCAGCAGCCCTAGCGGGGGGGCTCGAGATACGCAGTATTTT; CDR3: CASSPSGGARDTQYF; V: TRBV28; D: TRBD2; J: TRBJ2-3; size: few
DNA: TGTGCCAGCAGCTCGCCCCCGGGACCCTACAATGAGCAGTACTTC; CDR3: CASSSPPGPYNEQYF; V: TRBV9; D: -; J: TRBJ2-5; size: few
DNA: TGTGCCAGCAGCCCCCAGACGGTCAGGGGCACTGAAGCTTTCTTT; CDR3: CASSPQTVRGTEAFF; V: TRBV9; D: -; J: TRBJ1-1; size: -
DNA: TGTGCCAGCAGTTACTCGAACCTCCAGCGGAACACTGAAGCTTTCTTT; CDR3: CASSYSNLQRNTEAFF; V: TRBV6-2/TRBV6-3; D: -; J: TRBJ1-1; size: -
DNA: TGTGCCAGCAGCGCTGGAGGGGTAAATGGCTACACCTTC; CDR3: CASSAGGVNGYTF; V: TRBV7-9; D: -; J: TRBJ1-2; size: few
DNA: TGCAGTACCCCGGGACTAGCGGGGATGAATGAGCAGTACTTC; CDR3: CSTPGLAGMNEQYF; V: TRBV20-1; D: TRBD2; J: TRBJ2-7; size: -
DNA: TGTGCCAGCAGACCGACAGGAGAGACCCGGTACTTC; CDR3: CASRPTGETRYF; V: TRBV12-3/TRBV12-4; D: -; J: TRBJ2-5; size: -
DNA: TGTACCAGCAGTGGGGACAGCTGGTCCAAAAACATTCAGTACTTC; CDR3: CTSSGDSWSKNIQYF; V: TRBV25-1; D: TRBD1; J: TRBJ2-4; size: -
DNA: TGTGCCAGCAGCACCCGGACAGGGACACGAGAGACCCAGTACTTC; CDR3: CASSTRTGTRETQYF; V: TRBV4-2; D: TRBD1; J: TRBJ2-5; size: -
DNA: TGTGCCACCCGTGAGAGGGGGTCTACAGATACGCAGTATTTT; CDR3: CATRERGSTDTQYF; V: TRBV2; D: -; J: TRBJ2-3; size: -
DNA: TGCAGTGCTAAGCCGGGACGGGGAAACACAGATACGCAGTATTTT; CDR3: CSAKPGRGNTDTQYF; V: TRBV20-1; D: -; J: TRBJ2-3; size: -
DNA: TGTGCCAGCAGTTTGGGCAGGGTTGTTTCAGATACGCAGTATTTT; CDR3: CASSLGRVVSDTQYF; V: TRBV28; D: -; J: TRBJ2-3; size: few
DNA: TGTGCCAGCAGCTCAACATCGAACACCGGGGAGCTGTTTTTT; CDR3: CASSSTSNTGELFF; V: TRBV12-3/TRBV12-4; D: -; J: TRBJ2-2; size: few
DNA: TGCAGTGCTAGGGGCACTTCACGCCGAAACACTGAAGCTTTCTTT; CDR3: CSARGTSRRNTEAFF; V: TRBV20-1; D: -; J: TRBJ1-1; size: -
DNA: TGCAGTGCTGTTGGACAGTCTAGCTGGAATCAGCCCCAGCATTTT; CDR3: CSAVGQSSWNQPQHF; V: TRBV20-1; D: -; J: TRBJ1-5; size: few
DNA: TGTGCCAGCAGCCCCACGGGATATGCAGATACGCAGTATTTT; CDR3: CASSPTGYADTQYF; V: TRBV13; D: -; J: TRBJ2-3; size: -
DNA: TGTGCCAGCACCCTATATCCCGACCATAATGAAAAACTGTTTTTT; CDR3: CASTLYPDHNEKLFF; V: TRBV12-3/TRBV12-4; D: -; J: TRBJ1-4; size: few
DNA: TGTGCCAGCAGAAAAGGAGTAACTAGCAATCAGCCCCAGCATTTT; CDR3: CASRKGVTSNQPQHF; V: TRBV7-2; D: -; J: TRBJ1-5; size: -
DNA: TGTGCCAGCAGCGGGTCAGTTGCAACTAATGAAAAACTGTTTTTT; CDR3: CASSGSVATNEKLFF; V: TRBV12-3/TRBV12-4; D: -; J: TRBJ1-4; size: few
DNA: TGCAGCGTTGAAGATTTCGGCGGGAGCACAGATACGCAGTATTTT; CDR3: CSVEDFGGSTDTQYF; V: TRBV29-1; D: -; J: TRBJ2-3; size: -